This entry is about one T cell receptor beta chain. The method was immunoSEQ multiplex PCR; TCRdb's version includes in-frame clones alone and lacks a portion of them. Of approximately 220,000 clones in the sample, 83% were seen once. This entry comes from a study of blood T cell repertoires in COVID-19. In the study overall: Acute-phase and convalescent COVID-19 samples originated in the United States, Italy and Spain. Sample material is recorded as cDNA or gDNA derived from T cells, B-cell-depleted T cells, or PBMCs.

Germline loops: CDR1 SNHLY, CDR2 FYNNEI. Trimming at V came to 6 bases and at J to 2 bases, leaving 5 bases not matched to a gene. The CDR3 extends over 15 amino acids. The chain has TRBV2 and TRBJ2-1; 9 nucleotides match TRBD1. Sequences were obtained from PBMCs or T cells enriched from blood (not recorded which). The clonotype comes from a woman aged 50 to 60 who had been exposed to COVID-19. The CDR3 bases are TGTGCCAGCAGACCGGGACAGGGCACCTACAATGAGCAGTTCTTC. Amino acid sequence: CASRPGQGTYNEQFF. Complete variable domain (other parts from reference TRBV2 and TRBJ2-1): EPEVTQTPSHQVTQMGQEVILRCVPISNHLYFYWYRQILGQKVEFLVSFYNNEISEKSEIFDDQFSVERPDGSNFTLKIRSTKLEDSAMYFCASRPGQGTYNEQFFGPGTRLTVL.